A single sample gave rise to the 29 T cell receptor beta chains below, sequenced in a study of tumor-infiltrating lymphocytes in primary liver carcinoma. Researchers generated TCR beta cDNA from approximately 450 ng of total RNA, relying on a constant-region primer. Modified slightly, ARM-PCR produced TCR beta libraries over three nested multiplex PCR rounds. Investigators reported that the first two PCR rounds, at around 11 cycles each, used TRBV1-TRBV30 forward primers with a C-beta reverse primer. TCRdb reanalysed the multiplex PCR reads using MiXCR and keeps one entry per CDR3 protein. The sample lists 330,000 or so distinct CDR3 sequences; about two thirds were seen once. Blood RNA was derived from unsorted whole blood, and germline DNA was extracted too. The sample was peripheral blood. Receptors originate from a man in his forties with primary liver carcinoma and hepatitis B virus infection.

V and J are TRBV28 and TRBJ2-3, with 13 bases matching TRBD2. Germline V gene lookup returns CDR1 MDHEN and CDR2 SYDVKM. The CDR3 contains 23 residues. V shed 4 bases and J 3 bases; nucleotides not matched to a gene: 25. CDR3 bases: TGTGCCAGCAGTTCGCCCCCCTCCCGGACTAGCGGGAGCCACCCAGGTCATACAGATACGCAGTATTTT. This translates into CASSSPPSRTSGSHPGHTDTQYF.

The chain links TRBV25-1 to TRBJ2-7; 7 bases align to TRBD1. J was trimmed by 4 bases and V by 6 bases; bases with no gene match: 6. Germline lookup yields CDR1 MGHDK and CDR2 SYGVNS. This CDR3 region has 13 residues. CDR3 protein: CASSDRDFYEQYF. The CDR3 DNA sequence: TGTGCCAGCAGCGACAGGGATTTTTACGAGCAGTACTTC.

The chain has TRBV7-9 and TRBJ2-1, with D unresolved. CDR1 SEHNR and CDR2 FQNEAQ come from the germline V gene (reference sequence). The CDR3 is made up of 13 amino acids. The V gene lost 0 bases and the J gene lost 6 bases, with 6 bases spanning the gap. The CDR3 region is CASSLAAINEQFF. The CDR3 region has the DNA TGTGCCAGCAGCTTAGCGGCTATCAATGAGCAGTTCTTC.

The chain recombines TRBV11-2 with TRBJ2-2; 7 bases line up with TRBD1. V was pared by 6 bases and J by 5 bases, with 15 bases of the junction left unmatched. CDR3 length: 17 residues. Germline loops: CDR1 SGHAT, CDR2 FQNNGV. The CDR3 region is CASSLVESRGKTGELFF. CDR3 nucleotide sequence: TGTGCCAGCAGTCTAGTGGAAAGCAGGGGGAAGACCGGGGAGCTGTTTTTT.

The rearrangement joins TRBV6-1 to TRBJ1-3; D gene unclear. CDR3 size: 14 residues. V was shortened by 7 bases and J by 0 bases, with 10 bases between the two germline ends. Germline CDR1 MNHNS, CDR2 SASEGT. CDR3 DNA: TGTGCCAGCACCGATCAGATCTCTGGAAACACCATATATTTT. This encodes CASTDQISGNTIYF.

With respect to this clonotype: A much larger clone lies a single base off, so this may be a read error. The chain carries TRBV12-3 or TRBV12-4 and TRBJ2-5, with 9 bases aligning to TRBD2. CDR3 length: 13 residues. The CDR3: CASTLLAGETQYF. The CDR3 DNA sequence: TGTGCCAGCACTTTACTAGCGGGAGAGACCCAGTACTTC.

The CDR3 sequence: CASRPQGTNTEAFF. For the CDR3, the DNA is TGTGCCAGCAGACCTCAGGGGACGAACACTGAAGCTTTCTTT. The chain links TRBV6-5 to TRBJ1-1; weak D call: TRBD1 (6 bases). Germline lookup yields CDR1 MNHEY and CDR2 SVGAGI. The CDR3 loop spans 14 amino acids. V lost 6 bases to trimming and J lost 1 base, with 12 bases between them.

This clonotype was seen only a few times. The rearrangement joins TRBV5-1 to TRBJ2-7; no reliable D call. This CDR3 has 13 residues. Deletions cut 4 bases from V and 2 bases from J, with 10 bases between. Germline V gene sequence: CDR1 SGHRS, CDR2 YFSETQ. The chain's CDR3 is CASSPDAAYEQYF. CDR3 nucleotides: TGCGCCAGCAGCCCGGACGCAGCCTACGAGCAGTACTTC.

Concerning this clonotype: Germline and junction disagree at one end, which may indicate a read error. The rearrangement joins TRBV10-3 to TRBJ1-2; D perhaps matches TRBD1 (6 bases). The CDR3 has 12 residues. Germline assignment: CDR1 ENHRY and CDR2 SYGVKD. This CDR3 is CAIWDTDYGYSF. The CDR3 DNA reads TGTGCCATCTGGGACACCGACTATGGCTACAGCTTC.

The sample holds a few counts of this clonotype. This chain connects TRBV30 to TRBJ1-5, with D uncertain. With 2 bases removed from V and 6 bases from J, the gap between germline ends came to 8 bases. The CDR3 is made up of 12 amino acids. CDR1 is GTSNPN, CDR2 SVGIG, per germline (reference sequence). The CDR3 DNA is TGTGCCTGGAGTACTTGGGCTCAGCCCCAGCATTTT. This sequence encodes CAWSTWAQPQHF.

This clonotype has just a few counts. The CDR3 coding sequence is TGCGCCAGCAGCTTGGAAGTGAATACGCAGTATTTT. It specifies CASSLEVNTQYF. This sequence joins TRBV5-1 and TRBJ2-3; no reliable D call. Trimming removed 0 bases from V and 7 bases from J, with 6 bases in between. This CDR3 comprises 12 residues. Germline CDR1 is SGHRS and CDR2 is YFSETQ.

Notes on this clonotype: Being one base from a much bigger clone, this may be a read error. This chain links TRBV11-2 with TRBJ2-1; tentatively, D is TRBD2 (6 bases). V was pared by 5 bases and J by 0 bases, with 14 bases between. The CDR3 contains 16 residues. CDR1 and CDR2 (germline): SGHAT, FQNNGV. CDR3 protein: CASSQEGLNSYNEQFF. DNA for the CDR3: TGTGCCAGCAGCCAAGAGGGACTCAACTCCTACAATGAGCAGTTCTTC.

A single count supports this clonotype. V usage is TRBV11-2 and J usage is TRBJ2-1; the D gene is possibly TRBD2 (6 bases). This CDR3 spans 15 amino acids. Germline V CDR1 and CDR2: SGHAT, FQNNGV. Deletions cut 2 bases from V and 6 bases from J, with 14 bases between. CDR3 region: CASSLPLGGSNEQFF. The CDR3 nucleotides read TGTGCCAGCAGCTTACCCCTGGGGGGAAGCAATGAGCAGTTCTTC.

This clonotype is a singleton in its sample. This rearrangement joins TRBV11-2 to TRBJ2-7, with D perhaps assigned TRBD1 or TRBD2 (5 bases each). The V gene's germline CDR1 is SGHAT and CDR2 FQNNGV. This CDR3 is 15 amino acids long. Between the trimmed V and J ends, which lost 1 base and 13 bases, there was a span of 23 bases. DNA for the CDR3: TGTGCCAGCAGCTTAGGTGGCAGGGAGTCTGACGAGAAATACTTC. It is translated as CASSLGGRESDEKYF.

Details on this clonotype: A read error may be the cause here, since a much bigger clone is one base away. The chain joins TRBV6-1 to TRBJ2-1; 12 bases line up with TRBD2. This CDR3 comprises 17 residues. Germline V CDR1 and CDR2: MNHNS, SASEGT. In DNA form, the CDR3 reads TGTGCCAGCAGTGAACGGACTAGCGGGACTCCCCGAGATGAGCAGTGCTTC. It is translated as CASSERTSGTPRDEQCF.

The J gene is TRBJ1-2, the V gene TRBV10-3, with TRBD1 as a possible D gene (5 bases). V was pared by 2 bases and J by 7 bases, with 11 bases between. Looked up from germline, CDR1 is ENHRY and CDR2 is SYGVKD. The CDR3 has 13 residues. In DNA, the CDR3 is TGTGCCATCAGTGAGGCCCAGGGCGGTGGCTACACCTTC. Amino acid sequence: CAISEAQGGGYTF.

This clonotype is a singleton in its sample. The chain joins TRBV11-2 to TRBJ1-5; possibly TRBD1 for D (5 bases). There are 15 residues in the CDR3. The germline V gene has CDR1 SGHAT and CDR2 FQNNGV. Trimming removed 10 bases at V and 5 bases at J, with 21 bases between. The CDR3 sequence: CANSLGGAGDQPQHF. The CDR3 bases are TGTGCCAACAGTTTAGGAGGGGCGGGGGATCAGCCCCAGCATTTT.

The table lists this clonotype with many counts. The chain uses TRBV6-2 or TRBV6-3 and TRBJ2-7, with 8 positions matching TRBD1. The CDR3 spans 19 residues. Trimming cost V 2 bases and J 1 base; bases outside gene matches: 16. Germline CDR1 reads MNHEY; CDR2 reads SVGEGT. The CDR3 sequence is CASSYPAGGRVKESYEQYF. In nucleotides, the CDR3 is TGTGCCAGCAGTTACCCGGCAGGGGGCAGAGTGAAGGAGTCCTACGAGCAGTACTTC.

This clonotype was detected many times. The chain joins TRBV12-5 to TRBJ1-5; D call uncertain. CDR1 and CDR2 from the germline V gene are LGHNT and FRNRAP. This CDR3 comprises 12 residues. Trimming cost V 2 bases and J 9 bases, with 8 bases left between them. For the CDR3, the DNA is TGTGCTAGTGGTTTGCCGGGTGGGCCCCAGCATTTT. Translated, it gives CASGLPGGPQHF.

As to this clonotype: Sequence at one end of the junction differs from germline and may be a read error. The gene calls are TRBV6-5 and TRBJ2-5, with D possibly being TRBD1 (7 bases). The CDR3 runs to 15 residues. The germline V gene encodes CDR1 MNHEY and CDR2 SVGAGI. DNA of the CDR3: TGTGCCAGCAGGGGACTCGGGACAGTCGGAAAGACCCGGTACTTC. Its protein product is CASRGLGTVGKTRYF.

A note on this clonotype: At one end the junction does not follow the germline gene, possibly because of a read error. The chain recombines TRBV11-2 with TRBJ2-7; D may be TRBD2 (6 bases). Per germline, CDR1 SGHAT and CDR2 FQNNGV. This CDR3 is 14 amino acids long. CDR3 nucleotides: TGTGCCAGCAGTTCGGGACTCGACCTCTACGAACAGAACTTC. Translating it yields CASSSGLDLYEQNF. The full variable domain, completed using reference TRBV11-2 and TRBJ2-7, is EAGVAQSPRYKIIEKRQSVAFWCNPISGHATLYWYQQILGQGPKLLIQFQNNGVVDDSQLPKDRFSAERLKGVDSTLKIQPAKLEDSAVYLCASSSGLDLYEQNFGPGTRLTVT.

This clonotype was counted at least ten times. This chain links TRBV6-6 with TRBJ1-2, with a weak D call TRBD1 (5 bases). Trimming took off 2 bases at V and 8 bases at J, with 9 bases between the two ends. This CDR3 comprises 12 residues. Germline CDR1 and CDR2: MNHNY and SVGAGI (reference sequence). The CDR3 bases are TGTGCCAGCAGTTACAGGGACGGAGGCTACACCTTC. It is translated as CASSYRDGGYTF.

Of note for this clonotype: A much more abundant neighbour one base away suggests this may be a read error. The V call is TRBV4-1, the J call TRBJ2-3, with D unresolved. The CDR3 length is 13 residues. The V gene lost 3 bases and the J gene lost 9 bases, with 13 bases spanning the gap. The germline CDR1 and CDR2 sequences are MGHRA and YSYEKL. CDR3 sequence: CASSHARGETQYF. CDR3 nucleotides: TGCGCCAGCAGCCATGCTAGAGGCGAAACGCAGTATTTT.

Comment on this clonotype: A much larger clonotype is one base distant, so this may be a read error. The chain combines TRBV11-1 with TRBJ1-1; D call uncertain. Looked up from germline, CDR1 is SGHAT and CDR2 is FQDESV (reference sequence). CDR3 length: 13 residues. Written as DNA, the CDR3 is TGTGCCAGCAACTTAGGGTTGAGCACTGAAGCTTCCTTT. Amino acid sequence: CASNLGLSTEASF.

About this clonotype: Mismatch with germline at one junction end may stem from a read error. The CDR3 region is CASSLDASSTDAQYF. The CDR3 coding sequence is TGTGCCAGCAGCTTAGATGCTTCTAGCACAGATGCGCAGTATTTT. V usage is TRBV11-2 and J usage is TRBJ2-3; D might be TRBD2 (5 bases). The V gene's germline CDR1 is SGHAT and CDR2 FQNNGV. The CDR3 spans 15 residues. The full variable domain, in which reference TRBV11-2 and TRBJ2-3 provide the parts outside the CDR3, is EAGVAQSPRYKIIEKRQSVAFWCNPISGHATLYWYQQILGQGPKLLIQFQNNGVVDDSQLPKDRFSAERLKGVDSTLKIQPAKLEDSAVYLCASSLDASSTDAQYFGPGTRLTVL.

Regarding this clonotype: It is likely a read error, because the conserved phenylalanine at the end of the CDR3 is missing. The chain has TRBV10-3 and TRBJ2-5, with a tentative D call TRBD1 (5 bases). Trimming stripped 6 bases from V and 3 bases from J, with 14 bases between. Per germline, CDR1 ENHRY and CDR2 SYGVKD. CDR3 length: 14 amino acids. For the CDR3, the DNA is TGTGCCATCAGCCTACAGGTTTCAGAAGAGACCCAGTACCTC. This sequence encodes CAISLQVSEETQYL.

V usage is TRBV11-2 and J usage is TRBJ2-7; 13 bases fit TRBD2. The CDR3 has 20 residues. The junction had 31 bases not matched to a gene; V was cut back by 7 bases and J by 13 bases. Germline V gene lookup returns CDR1 SGHAT and CDR2 FQNNGV. CDR3 protein: CASTRTHSSWTSGGSYEYYF. CDR3 coding DNA: TGTGCCAGCACCAGGACTCATTCCTCCTGGACTAGCGGGGGATCGTACGAGTACTACTTC.

The chain links TRBV6-1 to TRBJ2-1; D is possibly TRBD2 (7 bases). V lost 10 bases and J 3 bases, leaving 19 bases between the germline ends. Germline V gene data show CDR1 as MNHNS and CDR2 as SASEGT. This CDR3 spans 15 amino acids. CDR3 protein: CATNFRGADYNEQFF. The CDR3 bases are TGTGCCACCAACTTTCGGGGGGCAGACTACAATGAGCAGTTCTTC.

Turning to this clonotype: The junction and the germline gene differ at one end; a read error may be behind it. J is TRBJ2-1 and V is TRBV11-2; 7 bases are shared with TRBD1. The CDR3 runs 15 residues. CDR1 is SGHAT, CDR2 FQNNGV, per germline. In DNA form, the CDR3 reads TGTGCCAGCAGCTTAACAGGGGTACCCTACAATGAGCAGTTTTTC. Its translation is CASSLTGVPYNEQFF.